This TCR beta chain was obtained from a study of T cell repertoires in cytomegalovirus infection. At the level of the study: Public TCR beta signatures were indicative of both CMV infection and a matching HLA type. General study results and limits: Cumulative frequency of public TCR beta families picked out carriers of CMV plus the relevant HLA. The ex vivo response was dominated by HLA-C-restricted CMV-specific TCR beta clonotypes.

The V segment lost 6 bases and the J segment 3 bases; nucleotides outside the gene matches: 18. CDR1 and CDR2 from the germline V gene are LNHDA and SQIVND (reference sequence). The CDR3 length is 18 residues. Each CDR3 protein is one row after TCRdb ran MiXCR on the reads. This sample has 680,000 or so distinct CDR3 sequences, with about 40% found just once. In the case of this clonotype: Its specificity is unknown.

The sequence came from a human donor in good health (CMV status not recorded). Some clones in this sample may be carry-over from other donors' samples. The sequencing input was PBMCs. V usage is TRBV19 and J usage is TRBJ2-3, with 7 bases that match TRBD2. DNA of the CDR3: TGTGCCAGTAGCCCTAATTCGGGGACTACCTCCTCAACAGATACGCAGTATTTT. Protein sequence: CASSPNSGTTSSTDTQYF.